The 30 T cell receptor beta chains in this list originate from one sample, sequenced in a study of cytomegalovirus exposure and HLA in healthy donors. PCR involved 60 Vbeta and 13 Jbeta primers. Some clones are missing from TCRdb's copy, which holds only in-frame ones; the method was immunoSEQ multiplex PCR. Among some 180,000 clones, roughly 85% were seen once, and the ten largest hold approximately 2.5%. Sequencing was performed on PBMCs. These receptors were taken from a man aged 25-40 years in good health and CMV-seropositive.

The rearrangement uses TRBV19 and TRBJ2-3; no reliable D call. The germline V gene has CDR1 LNHDA and CDR2 SQIVND (reference sequence). This CDR3 has 13 amino acids. V was clipped by 0 bases and J by 3 bases, with 4 bases between them. The DNA for the CDR3 is TGTGCCAGTAGTATAGAACAGACAGATACGCAGTATTTT. It yields the protein CASSIEQTDTQYF.

This rearrangement joins TRBV7-8 to TRBJ1-2; no firm D call. The CDR3 spans 16 residues. The ends were cut back, 3 bases at V and 0 bases at J, with 14 bases in the middle. The germline gives CDR1 SGHVS, CDR2 FQNEAQ. This CDR3 is CASSFNSALANYGYTF. The DNA of the CDR3 is TGTGCCAGCAGCTTTAACTCCGCCCTAGCTAACTATGGCTACACCTTC. Filled out from reference TRBV7-8 and TRBJ1-2, the complete variable domain reads GAGVSQSPRYKVAKRGQDVALRCDPISGHVSLFWYQQALGQGPEFLTYFQNEAQLDKSGLPSDRFFAERPEGSVSTLKIQRTQQEDSAVYLCASSFNSALANYGYTFGSGTRLTVV.

The chain is built from TRBV6-5 and TRBJ2-5; D ambiguous. Germline V CDR1 and CDR2: MNHEY, SVGAGI. Trimming took 8 bases from V and 5 from J, leaving 9 bases between them. The CDR3 spans 11 residues. The CDR3: CASSIGETQYF. The CDR3 bases are TGTGCCAGCTCTATCGGGGAGACCCAGTACTTC.

J is TRBJ2-7 and V is TRBV5-1; tentatively, D is TRBD1 (5 bases). The CDR3 runs to 16 residues. V lost 0 bases to trimming and J lost 3 bases, with 16 bases between them. Germline lookup yields CDR1 SGHRS and CDR2 YFSETQ. For the CDR3, the DNA is TGCGCCAGCAGCTTGGCCTCAGGGCCAGGGATCTACGAGCAGTACTTC. Translating it yields CASSLASGPGIYEQYF.

The genes are TRBV6-1 and TRBJ2-2, with TRBD1 as a possible D gene (5 bases). CDR1 and CDR2 from the germline V gene are MNHNS and SASEGT. V lost 6 bases to trimming and J lost 7 bases, with 12 bases between them. The CDR3 consists of 13 residues. Here the CDR3 DNA reads TGTGCCAGCAGGGTAACCGACAGCGGGGAGCTGTTTTTT. The encoded protein is CASRVTDSGELFF.

V is TRBV4-2 and J is TRBJ2-1; no clear D gene. Trimming removed 0 bases from V and 4 bases from J, with 10 bases in between. The germline CDR1 and CDR2 sequences are LGHNA and YNFKEQ. This CDR3 spans 15 amino acids. This chain's CDR3 is CASSQDPVPYNEQFF. CDR3 coding DNA: TGTGCCAGCAGCCAAGATCCGGTTCCATACAATGAGCAGTTCTTC.

This chain joins TRBV7-2 and TRBJ2-7; D perhaps matches TRBD1 (6 bases). Germline V gene lookup returns CDR1 SGHTA and CDR2 FQGNSA. V lost 1 base and J lost 0, with 10 bases in between. The length of the CDR3 is 15 residues. The CDR3 spells CASSLEGGTSYEQYF. For the CDR3, the DNA is TGTGCCAGCAGCTTAGAAGGGGGTACCTCCTACGAGCAGTACTTC.

V usage is TRBV9 and J usage is TRBJ2-3, with 7 bases matching TRBD2. With V trimmed by 0 bases and J by 7 bases, 5 bases remained unmatched. Germline CDR1 and CDR2: SGDLS and YYNGEE. The CDR3 consists of 14 residues. The CDR3 is CASSVGEGLNTQYF. The CDR3 DNA follows: TGTGCCAGCAGCGTAGGGGAGGGCCTGAATACGCAGTATTTT.

This clone occurred a few times. The J gene is TRBJ2-7, the V gene TRBV5-6; 8 nucleotides agree with TRBD2. CDR3 length: 15 residues. Germline CDR1 is SGHDT and CDR2 is YYEEEE. V was clipped by 0 bases and J by 3 bases; unmatched bases: 5. CDR3: CASSLAAGAFYEQYF. In DNA form, the CDR3 reads TGTGCCAGCAGCTTGGCAGCGGGAGCGTTCTACGAGCAGTACTTC. Together with reference TRBV5-6 and TRBJ2-7, the CDR3 gives the full variable domain: DAGVTQSPTHLIKTRGQQVTLRCSPKSGHDTVSWYQQALGQGPQFIFQYYEEEERQRGNFPDRFSGHQFPNYSSELNVNALLLGDSALYLCASSLAAGAFYEQYFGPGTRLTVT.

This clone appeared a few times. This chain uses TRBV5-1 with TRBJ2-1; 9 nucleotides align to TRBD2. With V trimmed by 3 bases and J by 6 bases, 10 bases remained unmatched. Per the germline V gene, CDR1 is SGHRS and CDR2 is YFSETQ. This CDR3 is 16 amino acids long. CDR3 nucleotide sequence: TGCGCCAGCAGCTCTTACTCGGGACTAGCAGGCAATGAGCAGTTCTTC. Residues: CASSSYSGLAGNEQFF.

This clone is a singleton in its sample. This chain links TRBV5-1 with TRBJ1-4; unclear D gene. The CDR3 is 16 residues long. CDR1 and CDR2 from the germline V gene are SGHRS and YFSETQ. The V gene lost 0 bases and the J gene lost 1 base, with 10 bases spanning the gap. This chain's CDR3 is CASSLDWQKTNEKLFF. CDR3 coding DNA: TGCGCCAGCAGCTTGGATTGGCAGAAAACTAATGAAAAACTGTTTTTT. The full variable domain, its missing parts supplied by reference TRBV5-1 and TRBJ1-4, is KAGVTQTPRYLIKTRGQQVTLSCSPISGHRSVSWYQQTPGQGLQFLFEYFSETQRNKGNFPGRFSGRQFSNSRSEMNVSTLELGDSALYLCASSLDWQKTNEKLFFGSGTQLSVL.

The chain combines TRBV5-4 with TRBJ1-2, with TRBD1 identical over 9 bases. With 3 bases clipped from V and 8 bases from J, the junction kept 8 bases outside the gene matches. CDR3 length equals 14 residues. CDR1 is SGHNT and CDR2 is YYREEE in the germline V gene (reference sequence). In DNA, the CDR3 is TGTGCCAGCAGCTCTCCGGGACAGGGAGGCGGCTACACCTTC. This gives the protein CASSSPGQGGGYTF. Full variable domain (missing parts from reference TRBV5-4 and TRBJ1-2): ETGVTQSPTHLIKTRGQQVTLRCSSQSGHNTVSWYQQALGQGPQFIFQYYREEENGRGNFPPRFSGLQFPNYSSELNVNALELDDSALYLCASSSPGQGGGYTFGSGTRLTVV.

The rearrangement uses TRBV5-5 and TRBJ2-7; 8 bases map to TRBD1. With 4 bases clipped from V and 1 base from J, the junction kept 4 bases outside the gene matches. Germline CDR1 reads SGHKS; CDR2 reads YYEKEE (reference sequence). CDR3 length: 14 residues. CDR3 sequence: CASSLRDRSYEQYF. The CDR3 region has the DNA TGTGCCAGCAGCCTCCGGGACAGGTCCTACGAGCAGTACTTC.

The genes are TRBV5-4 and TRBJ2-5; the D gene is possibly TRBD1 (6 bases). The V and J ends lost 3 bases and 1 base respectively, with 10 bases between them. Germline loops: CDR1 SGHNT, CDR2 YYREEE (reference sequence). This CDR3 is built from 14 residues. CDR3 bases: TGTGCCAGCAGCTCGACAGGTTTCCAAGAGACCCAGTACTTC. Its protein product is CASSSTGFQETQYF.

J is TRBJ2-5 and V is TRBV7-8; unclear D gene. V was shortened by 0 bases and J by 4 bases, with 12 bases between the two germline ends. Germline V gene sequence: CDR1 SGHVS, CDR2 FQNEAQ. The CDR3 runs to 15 residues. CDR3 in DNA: TGTGCCAGCAGCTTAGCGCTCCCCCGAGGAGAGACCCAGTACTTC. Protein product: CASSLALPRGETQYF.

The count of this clone is one. This chain links TRBV7-9 with TRBJ1-2, with a tentative D call TRBD1 (6 bases). The CDR3 has 14 amino acids. Trimming shortened V by 5 bases and J by 4 bases, and 14 bases separated the two germline ends. Germline loops: CDR1 SEHNR, CDR2 FQNEAQ (reference sequence). CDR3 region: CASSPQGLSYGYTF. The CDR3 region has the DNA TGTGCCAGCAGCCCACAGGGTTTGAGCTATGGCTACACCTTC. Full variable domain (remainder filled in from reference TRBV7-9 and TRBJ1-2): DTGVSQNPRHKITKRGQNVTFRCDPISEHNRLYWYRQTLGQGPEFLTYFQNEAQLEKSRLLSDRFSAERPKGSFSTLEIQRTEQGDSAMYLCASSPQGLSYGYTFGSGTRLTVV.

This clone has a single count. The V and J genes are TRBV19 and TRBJ2-3; the D gene is possibly TRBD1 (5 bases). The CDR3 covers 11 residues. With 7 bases removed from V and 8 bases from J, the gap between germline ends came to 10 bases. Germline values: CDR1 LNHDA, CDR2 SQIVND (reference sequence). As DNA, the CDR3 is TGTGCCAGTACCCAGGGTTTTACGCAGTATTTT. This encodes CASTQGFTQYF.

The chain links TRBV5-8 to TRBJ2-5; D is unclear. The germline V gene encodes CDR1 SGHTS and CDR2 YDEGEE. Trimming pared 4 bases from V and 0 bases from J, leaving 10 bases between. CDR3 length equals 14 residues. The CDR3: CASSSTAYQETQYF. Written as DNA, the CDR3 is TGTGCCAGCAGCAGTACTGCGTACCAAGAGACCCAGTACTTC.

The CDR3 spells CASSTYSTTNEKLFF. The CDR3 DNA reads TGTGCCAGCAGCACCTACAGCACAACTAATGAAAAACTGTTTTTT. The gene calls are TRBV9 and TRBJ1-4; D unresolved. V was pared by 4 bases and J by 0 bases, with 10 bases between. Germline lookup yields CDR1 SGDLS and CDR2 YYNGEE. The CDR3 loop spans 15 amino acids.

The gene calls are TRBV18 and TRBJ1-1, with 9 bases matching TRBD1. Losses at the gene ends were 3 bases for V and 1 base for J; bases not matched to a gene: 3. Germline values: CDR1 KGHSH, CDR2 LQKENI. The CDR3 sequence is 15 residues long. CDR3 in DNA: TGTGCCAGCTCACCGAGGACAGGGGAGAACACTGAAGCTTTCTTT. It yields the protein CASSPRTGENTEAFF.

J is TRBJ1-3 and V is TRBV28, with TRBD1 matching 8 bases. In germline, CDR1 is MDHEN, CDR2 SYDVKM. This CDR3 is built from 15 residues. The V segment lost 2 bases and the J segment 5 bases; nucleotides outside the gene matches: 5. The CDR3 here is CASSLRTGSRNTIYF. CDR3 nucleotides: TGTGCCAGCAGTTTACGGACAGGGAGTCGAAACACCATATATTTT. Looking up the rest from reference TRBV28 and TRBJ1-3 gives the full variable domain: DVKVTQSSRYLVKRTGEKVFLECVQDMDHENMFWYRQDPGLGLRLIYFSYDVKMKEKGDIPEGYSVSREKKERFSLILESASTNQTSMYLCASSLRTGSRNTIYFGEGSWLTVV.

The rearrangement uses TRBV4-3 and TRBJ2-5; 10 bases are shared with TRBD1. This CDR3 has 17 amino acids. Trimming took 1 base from V and 2 from J; bases not matched to a gene: 7. Germline CDR1 is LGHNA and CDR2 is YSLEER. For the CDR3, the DNA is TGCGCCAGCAGCCAAGGTTTAGGGACAGGGGCACAAGAGACCCAGTACTTC. It translates to CASSQGLGTGAQETQYF.

The chain couples TRBV9 to TRBJ2-5, with TRBD1 identical over 7 bases. The germline V gene has CDR1 SGDLS and CDR2 YYNGEE. J lost 2 bases, V lost 0 bases, and 4 bases had no gene match. The CDR3 totals 15 residues. CDR3 bases: TGTGCCAGCAGCGTAGTGGGCAGGGGGCAAGAGACCCAGTACTTC. This translates into CASSVVGRGQETQYF.

The chain joins TRBV25-1 to TRBJ2-3, with 7 bases fitting TRBD2. J was trimmed by 3 bases and V by 1 base; bases with no gene match: 7. The CDR3 contains 16 residues. Germline CDR1 and CDR2: MGHDK and SYGVNS. The CDR3 DNA follows: TGTGCCAGCAGTGAATCGCGACTAGCAGCTACAGATACGCAGTATTTT. This gives the protein CASSESRLAATDTQYF. The full variable domain, in which reference TRBV25-1 and TRBJ2-3 provide the parts outside the CDR3, is EADIYQTPRYLVIGTGKKITLECSQTMGHDKMYWYQQDPGMELHLIHYSYGVNSTEKGDLSSESTVSRIRTEHFPLTLESARPSHTSQYLCASSESRLAATDTQYFGPGTRLTVL.

V and J are TRBV7-9 and TRBJ2-3; D remains ambiguous. Trimming took off 8 bases at V and 2 bases at J, with 14 bases between the two ends. Looked up from germline, CDR1 is SEHNR and CDR2 is FQNEAQ (reference sequence). This CDR3 has 14 amino acids. The CDR3 DNA reads TGTGCCAGCCAGAGGCCCGACGCCACAGATACGCAGTATTTT. This gives the protein CASQRPDATDTQYF.

The chain has TRBV7-9 and TRBJ2-4, with TRBD2 matching 11 bases. Looked up from germline, CDR1 is SEHNR and CDR2 is FQNEAQ (reference sequence). V lost 5 bases, J lost 6 bases, and 3 bases stayed unmatched. This CDR3 region has 14 residues. The CDR3: CASSKLAGVNIQYF. Written as DNA, the CDR3 is TGTGCCAGCAGCAAACTAGCGGGAGTAAACATTCAGTACTTC.

This sequence joins TRBV18 and TRBJ1-5; D not certain. The germline V gene has CDR1 KGHSH and CDR2 LQKENI. This CDR3 is built from 17 residues. V was clipped by 3 bases and J by 0 bases, with 15 bases between them. The chain's CDR3 is CASSPTSGSYSNQPQHF. CDR3 DNA: TGTGCCAGCTCACCCACCTCGGGATCTTATAGCAATCAGCCCCAGCATTTT.

This clone was seen only once. V usage is TRBV18 and J usage is TRBJ2-5; 11 nucleotides agree with TRBD2. Gene TRBJ2-7 matches the end of the DNA better, so the J call may be wrong. The CDR3 runs to 16 residues. Germline V gives CDR1 KGHSH, CDR2 LQKENI. The CDR3 protein is CASSPRSGRAAYEQYF. For the CDR3, the DNA is TGTGCCAGCTCACCTCGTAGCGGGAGGGCCGCCTACGAGCAGTACTTC.

In this sample, this clone turned up once. The rearrangement joins TRBV7-2 to TRBJ2-3; possibly TRBD2 for D (5 bases). The CDR3 extends over 15 amino acids. In germline, CDR1 is SGHTA, CDR2 FQGNSA. The V and J ends lost 8 bases and 1 base respectively, with 16 bases between them. The CDR3 bases are TGTGCCAGCTGGATTGCGGGCCGGGGCACAGATACGCAGTATTTT. Its protein product is CASWIAGRGTDTQYF.

V and J are TRBV18 and TRBJ2-7; TRBD2 matches 10 bases. Germline assignment: CDR1 KGHSH and CDR2 LQKENI. The CDR3 is 15 residues long. The V gene end was trimmed by 2 bases and the J gene end by 2 bases; junction bases not matched to a gene: 3. DNA of the CDR3: TGTGCCAGCTCACCAAATAGCGGGAGGACCTACGAGCAGTACTTC. It codes for CASSPNSGRTYEQYF.